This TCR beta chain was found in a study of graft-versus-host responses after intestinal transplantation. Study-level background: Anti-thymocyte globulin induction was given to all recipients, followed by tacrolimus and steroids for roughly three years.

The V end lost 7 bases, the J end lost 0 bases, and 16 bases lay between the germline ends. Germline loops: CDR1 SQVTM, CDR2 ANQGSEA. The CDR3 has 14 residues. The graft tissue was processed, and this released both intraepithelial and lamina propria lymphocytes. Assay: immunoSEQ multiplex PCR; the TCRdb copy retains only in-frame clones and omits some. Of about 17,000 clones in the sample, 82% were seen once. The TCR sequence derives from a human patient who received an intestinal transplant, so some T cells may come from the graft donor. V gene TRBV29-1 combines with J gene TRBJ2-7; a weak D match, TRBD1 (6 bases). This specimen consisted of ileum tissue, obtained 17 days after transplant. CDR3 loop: CSAMGASHSYEQYF. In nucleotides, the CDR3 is TGCAGCGCTATGGGGGCATCTCACTCCTACGAGCAGTACTTC.